These 12 T cell receptor beta chains share one sample of origin, sequenced in a study of cytomegalovirus exposure and HLA in healthy donors. PCR involved 60 Vbeta and 13 Jbeta primers. Profiled with immunoSEQ multiplex PCR; TCRdb holds only in-frame clones, not every one. This table has fewer than 150,000 clones, 76% appearing once. Material: PBMCs. The receptors come from a man aged 40-49 years in good health and CMV-seronegative.

The chain carries TRBV10-3 and TRBJ1-2; 7 bases align to TRBD1. This CDR3 region has 14 residues. Per germline, CDR1 ENHRY and CDR2 SYGVKD. V shed 10 bases and J 0 bases; nucleotides not matched to a gene: 8. CDR3: CATRDSTANYGYTF. In DNA, the CDR3 is TGTGCCACCAGGGACAGTACAGCTAACTATGGCTACACCTTC.

The CDR3, as DNA: TGCGCCAGCAGCCAAGTTTTCCTAGCGGGGGGGAATGAGCAGTTCTTC. This translates into CASSQVFLAGGNEQFF. The V call is TRBV4-3, the J call TRBJ2-1, with 12 nucleotides matching TRBD2. The germline V gene has CDR1 LGHNA and CDR2 YSLEER. The trim removed 1 base at V and 7 bases at J, leaving 5 bases unmatched. The CDR3 runs to 16 residues.

The genes are TRBV19 and TRBJ1-5, with D possibly matching TRBD1 (5 bases). V lost 5 bases, J lost 5 bases, and 16 bases lay in between. CDR1 is LNHDA, CDR2 SQIVND, per germline (reference sequence). The CDR3 totals 15 residues. The CDR3 loop reads CASSRGEAGHQPQHF. CDR3 DNA: TGTGCCAGTAGTCGAGGGGAGGCGGGGCATCAGCCCCAGCATTTT.

The V call is TRBV11-3, the J call TRBJ2-1, with 14 bases lining up with TRBD2. Germline-derived CDR1 and CDR2 are SGHNT and YENEEA. This CDR3 contains 19 residues. Trimming cost V 0 bases and J 0 bases; bases outside gene matches: 4. The DNA for the CDR3 is TGTGCCAGCAGCTTAGAATCCGGACTAGCGGGGGGCTCCTACAATGAGCAGTTCTTC. This encodes CASSLESGLAGGSYNEQFF.

The chain has TRBV5-4 and TRBJ2-1, with TRBD1 matching over 10 bases. Germline V lookup: CDR1 SGHNT, CDR2 YYREEE (reference sequence). The J segment lost 5 bases and the V segment lost 4 bases, leaving 6 bases of the junction unmatched. This CDR3 spans 15 amino acids. The CDR3 here is CASSRRQGANNEQFF. Written as DNA, the CDR3 is TGTGCCAGCAGCCGGCGACAGGGGGCAAACAATGAGCAGTTCTTC.

This chain joins TRBV6-4 and TRBJ1-3, with TRBD1 matching over 7 bases. After removal of 6 bases from V and 4 bases from J, the junction contained 9 bases not matched to a gene. Germline CDR1 MRHNA, CDR2 SNTAGT. This CDR3 spans 15 amino acids. The CDR3 loop is CASSPLTGHGNTIYF. The CDR3 coding sequence is TGTGCCAGCAGCCCCCTGACAGGGCACGGAAACACCATATATTTT.

The chain combines TRBV2 with TRBJ1-5; the D gene is possibly TRBD1 (6 bases). CDR3 length: 14 residues. Deletions cut 6 bases from V and 4 bases from J, with 13 bases between. The V gene's germline CDR1 is SNHLY and CDR2 FYNNEI. In DNA form, the CDR3 reads TGTGCCAGCAGGAGGGGGACGGCAAATCAGCCCCAGCATTTT. It codes for CASRRGTANQPQHF.

The CDR3 here is CASSGGGVSNQPQHF. DNA of the CDR3: TGTGCCAGCAGTGGGGGAGGGGTGAGCAATCAGCCCCAGCATTTT. The chain couples TRBV6-1 to TRBJ1-5; possibly TRBD1 for D (5 bases). CDR1 is MNHNS, CDR2 SASEGT, per germline. The CDR3 totals 15 residues. V lost 4 bases, J lost 1 base, and 11 bases lay in between.

The CDR3 spells CASSPQTGDEQFF. The CDR3 coding sequence is TGTGCCAGCAGCCCTCAGACAGGGGATGAGCAGTTCTTC. This rearrangement joins TRBV7-3 to TRBJ2-1; 8 bases are a match to TRBD1. CDR1 is SGHTA and CDR2 is FQGTGA in the germline V gene. Trimming at V came to 5 bases and at J to 8 bases, leaving 5 bases not matched to a gene. The CDR3 runs 13 residues.

The chain combines TRBV19 with TRBJ2-5; D gene ambiguous. CDR1 and CDR2 (germline): LNHDA, SQIVND (reference sequence). Trimming left V 6 bases short and J 0 bases short, with 17 bases between. The CDR3 runs to 16 residues. The CDR3 loop is CASSVGRGSYQETQYF. Written as DNA, the CDR3 is TGTGCCAGTAGCGTAGGAAGAGGCTCGTACCAAGAGACCCAGTACTTC.

The chain couples TRBV30 to TRBJ2-7, with 12 bases lining up with TRBD1. V shed 0 bases and J 5 bases; nucleotides not matched to a gene: 2. Germline-derived CDR1 and CDR2 are GTSNPN and SVGIG (reference sequence). There are 14 residues in the CDR3. The CDR3 sequence is CAWSVGTGGHEQYF. In DNA form, the CDR3 reads TGTGCCTGGAGTGTAGGGACAGGGGGCCACGAGCAGTACTTC. The full variable domain, its missing parts supplied by reference TRBV30 and TRBJ2-7, is SQTIHQWPATLVQPVGSPLSLECTVEGTSNPNLYWYRQAAGRGLQLLFYSVGIGQISSEVPQNLSASRPQDRQFILSSKKLLLSDSGFYLCAWSVGTGGHEQYFGPGTRLTVT.

The chain joins TRBV30 to TRBJ1-1; TRBD1 matches 8 bases. The CDR3 is 14 amino acids. The V gene end was trimmed by 4 bases and the J gene end by 0 bases; junction bases not matched to a gene: 4. CDR1 and CDR2 from the germline V gene are GTSNPN and SVGIG (reference sequence). The CDR3, as DNA: TGTGCCTGGACCCAACAGGGGGTGAACACTGAAGCTTTCTTT. Translated: CAWTQQGVNTEAFF.